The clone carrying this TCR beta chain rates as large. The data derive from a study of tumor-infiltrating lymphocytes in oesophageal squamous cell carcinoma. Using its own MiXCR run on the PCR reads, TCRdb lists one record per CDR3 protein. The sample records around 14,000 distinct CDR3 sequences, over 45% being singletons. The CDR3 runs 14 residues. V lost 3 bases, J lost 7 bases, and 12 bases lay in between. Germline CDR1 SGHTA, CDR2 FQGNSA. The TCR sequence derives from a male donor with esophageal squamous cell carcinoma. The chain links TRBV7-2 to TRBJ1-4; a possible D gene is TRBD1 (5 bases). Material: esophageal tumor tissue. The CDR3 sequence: CASSLSGVVEKLFF. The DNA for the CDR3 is TGTGCCAGCAGCTTGTCGGGGGTTGTTGAAAAACTGTTTTTT.